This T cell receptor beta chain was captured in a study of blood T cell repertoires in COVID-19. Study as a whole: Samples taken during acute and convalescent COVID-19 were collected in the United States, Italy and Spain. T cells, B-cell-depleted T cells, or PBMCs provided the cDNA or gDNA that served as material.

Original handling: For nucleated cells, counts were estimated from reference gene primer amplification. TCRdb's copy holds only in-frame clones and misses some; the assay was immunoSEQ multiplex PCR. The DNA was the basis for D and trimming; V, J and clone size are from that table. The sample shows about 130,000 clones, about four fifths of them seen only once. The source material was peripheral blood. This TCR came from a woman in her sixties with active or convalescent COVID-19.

The CDR3 DNA sequence: TGTGCCAGCAGCCGAGAGAGCGGGGCAGATACGCAGTATTTT. It codes for CASSRESGADTQYF. This sequence joins TRBV4-2 and TRBJ2-3; 7 bases are shared with TRBD2. The CDR3 has 14 amino acids. With 4 bases clipped from V and 4 bases from J, the junction kept 5 bases outside the gene matches. Per the germline V gene, CDR1 is LGHNA and CDR2 is YNFKEQ.